One and the same sample provided the 19 T cell receptor beta chains below, sequenced in a study of CD8 T cells in Susac syndrome (dated by TCRdb to about 2019). The receptor library was made with the immunoSEQ multiplex PCR assay. RNA was extracted using the RNeasy kit, and about 0.5 to 1 ug of the RNA was reverse transcribed with random hexamers. TCRdb itself trimmed the public reads at Q25 with fastp, ran MiXCR and retained productive beta chains. Under each unique CDR3 protein, matching rows form one entry showing the most common genes and DNA. The sample table contains about 130,000 distinct CDR3 sequences; only one count was recorded for approximately 94% of them. The top ten clonotypes cover 0.1% to 0.15% of the sample. Sequences were obtained from CD4+ T cells from PBMCs. These receptors were obtained from a human donor with multiple sclerosis.

The CDR3: CASSFRGQNTGELFF. Written as DNA, the CDR3 is TGTGCCAGCAGCTTCAGGGGGCAGAACACCGGGGAGCTGTTTTTT. V is TRBV7-9 and J is TRBJ2-2; 8 bases fit TRBD1. V dropped 3 bases and J dropped 1; count of bases not matched to a gene: 1. Looked up from germline, CDR1 is SEHNR and CDR2 is FQNEAQ (reference sequence). The CDR3 length is 15 residues.

The V gene is TRBV29-1, the J gene TRBJ1-1, with 9 bases that match TRBD1. The V gene end was trimmed by 7 bases and the J gene end by 1 base; junction bases not matched to a gene: 16. CDR3 length equals 17 residues. Germline V gene sequence: CDR1 SQVTM, CDR2 ANQGSEA. The CDR3 loop reads CSAPSGQGSSRNTEAFF. The CDR3, as DNA: TGCAGCGCACCCTCGGGACAGGGTTCGTCACGGAACACTGAAGCTTTCTTT. The entire variable domain, with the rest obtained from reference TRBV29-1 and TRBJ1-1, is as follows: SAVISQKPSRDICQRGTSLTIQCQVDSQVTMMFWYRQQPGQSLTLIATANQGSEATYESGFVIDKFPISRPNLTFSTLTVSNMSPEDSSIYLCSAPSGQGSSRNTEAFFGQGTRLTVV.

The V call is TRBV4-1, the J call TRBJ2-7; 9 bases agree with TRBD1. Germline V lookup: CDR1 MGHRA, CDR2 YSYEKL. The V segment lost 6 bases and the J segment 7 bases; nucleotides outside the gene matches: 13. The CDR3 covers 15 residues. The CDR3: CASSQQGALAGEQYF. CDR3 sequence (DNA): TGCGCCAGCAGTCAACAGGGGGCGCTTGCGGGTGAGCAGTACTTC.

The chain uses TRBV5-5 and TRBJ1-1; D remains ambiguous. The CDR3 length is 12 residues. Trimming left V 6 bases short and J 4 bases short, with 10 bases between. Germline CDR1 and CDR2: SGHKS and YYEKEE (reference sequence). The DNA of the CDR3 is TGTGCCAGCATCCTGGACGGCACTGAAGCTTTCTTT. Its translation is CASILDGTEAFF.

This rearrangement joins TRBV5-6 to TRBJ1-2; perhaps TRBD1 as D (5 bases). Germline CDR1 and CDR2: SGHDT and YYEEEE. This CDR3 region has 14 residues. V shed 1 base and J shed 2 bases, with 9 bases lying between them. CDR3 nucleotides: TGTGCCAGCAGCTTGATCGGGGGGAACTATGGCTACACCTTC. Translating gives CASSLIGGNYGYTF.

V usage is TRBV5-6 and J usage is TRBJ1-5; D unresolved. Germline V gives CDR1 SGHDT, CDR2 YYEEEE. The V end was cut by 0 bases, the J end by 3 bases, with 10 bases between. This CDR3 comprises 15 residues. CDR3 residues: CASSLGPASNQPQHF. The CDR3 nucleotides read TGTGCCAGCAGCTTGGGGCCGGCCTCCAATCAGCCCCAGCATTTT. Variable domain in full (rest from reference TRBV5-6 and TRBJ1-5): DAGVTQSPTHLIKTRGQQVTLRCSPKSGHDTVSWYQQALGQGPQFIFQYYEEEERQRGNFPDRFSGHQFPNYSSELNVNALLLGDSALYLCASSLGPASNQPQHFGDGTRLSIL.

The rearrangement uses TRBV6-5 and TRBJ2-2; possibly TRBD1 for D (5 bases). This CDR3 has 16 amino acids. Trimming took off 2 bases at V and 2 bases at J, with 12 bases between the two ends. CDR1 and CDR2 (germline): MNHEY, SVGAGI. The CDR3 here is CASSYLAGPNTGELFF. The CDR3 nucleotides are TGTGCCAGCAGTTACCTTGCAGGGCCAAACACCGGGGAGCTGTTTTTT.

This rearrangement joins TRBV5-1 to TRBJ1-5; 7 bases line up with TRBD1. The ends lost 2 bases at V and 4 bases at J; junction bases unmatched: 3. CDR1 and CDR2 (germline): SGHRS, YFSETQ. This CDR3 contains 14 residues. The DNA for the CDR3 is TGCGCCAGCAGCTTTGGGACAGATAATCAGCCCCAGCATTTT. Translated, it gives CASSFGTDNQPQHF.

The chain joins TRBV6-5 to TRBJ1-3; no definite D call. There are 13 residues in the CDR3. CDR1 and CDR2 from the germline V gene are MNHEY and SVGAGI. The V end lost 8 bases, the J end lost 7 bases, and 15 bases lay between the germline ends. CDR3 amino acids: CASRTGLRNTIYF. In DNA form, the CDR3 reads TGTGCCAGCCGCACTGGGCTCCGGAACACCATATATTTT.

This chain joins TRBV25-1 and TRBJ1-4; 9 bases match TRBD1. J lost 7 bases, V lost 4 bases, and 7 bases had no gene match. In germline, CDR1 is MGHDK, CDR2 SYGVNS. The CDR3 has 15 amino acids. The CDR3 sequence is CASSVSGTGSEKLFF. The CDR3 nucleotides read TGTGCCAGCAGTGTATCCGGGACAGGGTCTGAAAAACTGTTTTTT.

The chain is built from TRBV2 and TRBJ1-6; D is ambiguous. Trimming took off 5 bases at V and 0 bases at J, with 8 bases between the two ends. Germline CDR1 is SNHLY and CDR2 is FYNNEI. The CDR3 has 15 amino acids. CDR3 in amino acids: CASSLGFSYNSPLHF. CDR3 DNA sequence: TGTGCCAGCAGTCTTGGGTTCTCCTATAATTCACCCCTCCACTTT.

The chain joins TRBV30 to TRBJ1-2; D remains unclear. CDR1 is GTSNPN, CDR2 SVGIG, per germline (reference sequence). This CDR3 has 16 residues. Trimming removed 6 bases from V and 4 bases from J, with 24 bases in between. The CDR3 here is CACPNPGSSIRYGYTF. The CDR3 DNA is TGTGCCTGCCCCAATCCCGGGTCTTCAATCCGCTATGGCTACACCTTC.

The gene calls are TRBV2 and TRBJ2-3, with 13 bases aligning to TRBD2. CDR3 length equals 15 residues. Germline V lookup: CDR1 SNHLY, CDR2 FYNNEI. The ends lost 8 bases at V and 5 bases at J; junction bases unmatched: 7. CDR3 sequence: CASVRLAGGRDTQYF. DNA of the CDR3: TGTGCCAGCGTAAGACTAGCGGGAGGCCGAGATACGCAGTATTTT.

This clonotype was seen only once. V is TRBV9 and J is TRBJ2-3, with 9 bases that match TRBD2. This CDR3 has 16 residues. V shed 0 bases, J shed 5 bases, and the junction held 7 bases outside the gene matches. Germline CDR1 is SGDLS and CDR2 is YYNGEE. The CDR3 here is CASSVEASGMGDTQYF. CDR3 bases: TGTGCCAGCAGCGTAGAAGCTAGCGGGATGGGAGATACGCAGTATTTT.

The chain is built from TRBV29-1 and TRBJ2-1; no firm D call. This CDR3 region has 13 residues. The germline gives CDR1 SQVTM, CDR2 ANQGSEA. Trimming stripped 5 bases from V and 0 bases from J, with 8 bases between. DNA for the CDR3: TGCAGCGTTCGGTCAGGCTCCTACAATGAGCAGTTCTTC. This gives the protein CSVRSGSYNEQFF.

The chain combines TRBV5-1 with TRBJ2-1; a possible D gene is TRBD2 (6 bases). Trimming removed 0 bases at V and 6 bases at J, with 13 bases between. Germline loops: CDR1 SGHRS, CDR2 YFSETQ. This CDR3 contains 15 residues. The CDR3 is CASSLAGEPINEQFF. CDR3 nucleotide sequence: TGCGCCAGCAGCTTGGCGGGAGAGCCAATCAATGAGCAGTTCTTC. The full variable domain, completed using reference TRBV5-1 and TRBJ2-1, is KAGVTQTPRYLIKTRGQQVTLSCSPISGHRSVSWYQQTPGQGLQFLFEYFSETQRNKGNFPGRFSGRQFSNSRSEMNVSTLELGDSALYLCASSLAGEPINEQFFGPGTRLTVL.

V gene TRBV3-1 combines with J gene TRBJ2-3, with D perhaps TRBD1 or TRBD2 (5 bases each). The CDR3 sequence is 14 residues long. In germline, CDR1 is LGHDT, CDR2 YNNKEL (reference sequence). Trimming removed 0 bases from V and 10 bases from J, with 14 bases in between. The CDR3 nucleotides read TGTGCCAGCAGCCAAGATGTGGGGGTCCATGCGCAGTATTTT. Its translation is CASSQDVGVHAQYF.

This sequence joins TRBV7-9 and TRBJ2-3; D possibly corresponds to TRBD1 (6 bases). The V gene's germline CDR1 is SEHNR and CDR2 FQNEAQ (reference sequence). Trimming removed 6 bases at V and 5 bases at J, with 15 bases between. The CDR3 totals 14 residues. The CDR3 sequence: CASSSGQYEDTQYF. DNA for the CDR3: TGTGCCAGCAGTTCCGGACAGTATGAAGATACGCAGTATTTT.

The gene calls are TRBV29-1 and TRBJ1-3; D is undetermined. Germline values: CDR1 SQVTM, CDR2 ANQGSEA. The V and J ends lost 4 bases and 0 bases respectively, with 7 bases between them. The CDR3 has 13 residues. The CDR3 protein is CSVATDSGNTIYF. DNA of the CDR3: TGCAGCGTTGCTACAGACTCTGGAAACACCATATATTTT.